This T cell receptor beta chain is from a study of shared clonotypes between healthy human individuals. Study conclusions and caveats: Sequencing depth was predicted to influence how clonotypes are shared among donors.

This clone appeared once. As yet, its antigen is unknown. The ends lost 2 bases at V and 1 base at J; junction bases unmatched: 2. This CDR3 region has 16 residues. CDR1 and CDR2 from the germline V gene are MDHEN and SYDVKM. Some clones are missing from TCRdb's copy, which holds only in-frame ones; the method was immunoSEQ multiplex PCR. The sample has approximately 1.5 million clones; approximately 98% are singletons. This sequence joins TRBV28 and TRBJ1-4, with TRBD1 identical over 9 bases. The clonotype comes from a young man in good health. The sequenced sample was naive CD4+ T cells sorted from blood. Subset indicated: CD45RA+ positively selected. CDR3 sequence: CASSLEGQGTNEKLFF. CDR3 DNA: TGTGCCAGCAGTTTAGAGGGACAGGGAACTAATGAAAAACTGTTTTTT.